This T cell receptor (beta chain) was recovered during a study of beta chain features in type 1 diabetes. General study results and limits: PCR might show a preference for shorter templates, equally across patients and controls. Across all four CD4+ subsets, people with type 1 diabetes showed modestly shorter TCRB CDR3s.

The CDR3 runs to 14 residues. V lost 3 bases and J 6 bases, leaving 12 bases between the germline ends. Looked up from germline, CDR1 is MDHEN and CDR2 is SYDVKM. There are a few counts of this clone. Its antigen is not identified. Investigators reverse transcribed all isolated RNA, so they sequenced expressed TCRB transcripts. This table comes from immunoSEQ multiplex PCR, and its TCRdb copy is limited to in-frame clones, with some not included. Here the sample spans 900,000 or so clones, roughly 17% being singletons. Each of the sorted populations had a purity greater than 95%. The sequencing sample was made of naive CD4+ T cells from blood. The sequence was collected from a woman aged 18-29 years in good health. The rearrangement links TRBV28 to TRBJ2-1, with TRBD1 as a possible D gene (5 bases). The CDR3 spells CASSLGHRLNEQFF. Here the CDR3 DNA reads TGTGCCAGCAGTTTGGGCCACAGGCTCAATGAGCAGTTCTTC.